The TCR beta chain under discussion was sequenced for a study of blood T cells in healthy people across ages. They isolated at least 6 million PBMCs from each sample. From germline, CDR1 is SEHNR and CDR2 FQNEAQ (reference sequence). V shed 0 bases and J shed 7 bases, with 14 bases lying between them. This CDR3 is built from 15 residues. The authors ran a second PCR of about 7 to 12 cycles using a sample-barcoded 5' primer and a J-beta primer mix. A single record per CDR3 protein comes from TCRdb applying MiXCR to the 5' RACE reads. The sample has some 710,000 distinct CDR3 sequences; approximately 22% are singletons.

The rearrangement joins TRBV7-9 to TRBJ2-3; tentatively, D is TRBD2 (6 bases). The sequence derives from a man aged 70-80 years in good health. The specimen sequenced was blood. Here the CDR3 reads CASSLAGGVLNTQYF. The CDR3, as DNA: TGTGCCAGCAGCTTAGCAGGCGGGGTCTTAAATACGCAGTATTTT.